This T cell receptor beta chain is drawn from a study of Graves' ophthalmopathy and Graves' hyperthyroidism. Findings and limits, study-wide: Most thyroid clonotypes with frequency above 0.001 were detected in blood too. A 13-signature model separated ophthalmopathy from stable hyperthyroidism, reaching around 89% sensitivity and less than 82% specificity cross-validated.

Patients newly diagnosed with hyperthyroidism, under 2 months' duration, were aged 18 to 65, the study reports. Other autoimmune diseases, uncontrolled infections, pregnancy or lactation led to the exclusion of patients. Concerning this clonotype: Antigen specificity is unknown.

RNA transcripts were the source from which TCR beta CDR3 regions were amplified. Amplification began with first-round RT-PCR using HTBI primers, then second-round multiplex PCR was performed. TCRdb passed the multiplex PCR reads through MiXCR, listing each CDR3 protein once. Altogether 900,000 to 1,200,000 distinct CDR3 sequences are present, 35% to 45% being singletons, with the ten largest covering around 10%. Sequencing was performed on peripheral blood or thyroid tissue (not recorded which). The receptor was derived from an adult man with Graves' hyperthyroidism.

The CDR3 nucleotides are TGCGCCAGCAGTGCCGGACTAGCGGGACAGTCAACGGACGAGCAGTACTTC. It encodes CASSAGLAGQSTDEQYF. The chain carries TRBV10-2 and TRBJ2-7, with 12 bases that match TRBD2. The CDR3 runs to 17 residues. CDR1 is WSHSY, CDR2 SAAADI, per germline. The V gene end was trimmed by 4 bases and the J gene end by 5 bases; junction bases not matched to a gene: 12.